This T cell receptor (beta chain) was retrieved from a study of blood T cell repertoires in COVID-19. Study details: Recovery meant two consecutive negative NP/OP PCR tests, professional clearance, or resolved symptoms.

The length of the CDR3 is 13 residues. CDR1 and CDR2 from the germline V gene are LGHDT and YNNKEL (reference sequence). V lost 4 bases, J lost 5 bases, and 3 bases stayed unmatched. Source study methods: Amplified reference gene primers provided the basis for estimating nucleated cell counts. TCRdb's table, derived via immunoSEQ multiplex PCR, lists solely in-frame clones and lacks some. The DNA gave D and trimming, while V, J and clone size come from that table. This table holds about 230,000 clones, approximately 87% found once. The source is a woman in her forties or fifties in a cohort exposed to, infected with or recovered from COVID-19 (not recorded which). The chain employs TRBV3-1 (or the pseudogene TRBV3-2) and TRBJ1-1; 8 bases match TRBD1. The sequencing input was PBMCs or T cells enriched from blood (not recorded which). The CDR3: CASSLTGETEAFF. The CDR3 DNA sequence: TGTGCCAGCAGCCTGACAGGGGAGACTGAAGCTTTCTTT.